Each of the 19 T cell receptor beta chains below was sequenced from the same sample in a study of T cell changes during pregnancy in multiple sclerosis. Sequenced by immunoSEQ multiplex PCR; TCRdb stores in-frame clones only, minus some. Of over 30,000 clones in the sample, 88% were seen once. The specimen comprised CD4+ T cells from peripheral blood mononuclear cells, sampled before pregnancy. The receptors stem from a female donor with multiple sclerosis, enrolled in a pregnancy study.

The count of this clone is one. The chain combines TRBV4-3 with TRBJ2-1, with 9 bases identical to TRBD2. Trimming removed 0 bases from V and 7 bases from J; junction bases left unmatched: 4. CDR1 is LGHNA, CDR2 YSLEER, per germline. CDR3 length: 15 amino acids. The CDR3: CASSQDSGSVNEQFF. In DNA, the CDR3 is TGCGCCAGCAGCCAAGATAGCGGGAGTGTGAATGAGCAGTTCTTC.

The chain joins TRBV11-2 to TRBJ2-2, with 7 bases aligning to TRBD2. The CDR3 sequence is 17 residues long. The ends lost 2 bases at V and 4 bases at J; junction bases unmatched: 10. Per the germline V gene, CDR1 is SGHAT and CDR2 is FQNNGV. CDR3 amino acids: CASSLTGGRQITGELFF. The CDR3 DNA is TGTGCCAGCAGCTTAACGGGGGGTCGGCAGATCACCGGGGAGCTGTTTTTT.

V gene TRBV28 combines with J gene TRBJ1-5; tentative D call: TRBD1 (6 bases). From germline, CDR1 is MDHEN and CDR2 SYDVKM. Trimming removed 5 bases from V and 6 bases from J, with 14 bases in between. This CDR3 contains 14 residues. The CDR3 sequence is CASSPSGTSQPQHF. CDR3 DNA sequence: TGTGCCAGCAGTCCTTCCGGGACAAGTCAGCCCCAGCATTTT.

The chain joins TRBV27 to TRBJ2-4; D uncertain. The CDR3 is made up of 14 amino acids. Germline V CDR1 and CDR2: MNHEY, SMNVEV (reference sequence). The V gene lost 5 bases and the J gene lost 0 bases, with 8 bases spanning the gap. Here the CDR3 reads CASSLRLAKNIQYF. CDR3 DNA: TGTGCCAGCAGTCTCCGTCTAGCCAAAAACATTCAGTACTTC.

The CDR3 coding sequence is TGTGCCAGCGCTAGAAATAACAGGTGGTACTTC. Translation gives CASARNNRWYF. The V and J genes are TRBV2 and TRBJ2-7; a possible D gene is TRBD1 (5 bases). V lost 8 bases, J lost 12 bases, and 17 bases lay in between. From germline, CDR1 is SNHLY and CDR2 FYNNEI. There are 11 residues in the CDR3.

V usage is TRBV10-3 and J usage is TRBJ2-1; D might be TRBD2 (5 bases). V was pared by 0 bases and J by 13 bases, with 7 bases between. Germline assignment: CDR1 ENHRY and CDR2 SYGVKD. The CDR3 loop spans 11 amino acids. CDR3 residues: CAISESREQFF. The DNA of the CDR3 is TGTGCCATCAGTGAGTCGAGGGAACAGTTCTTC.

The V gene is TRBV10-3, the J gene TRBJ1-1, with a tentative D call TRBD1 (5 bases). The V end was cut by 5 bases, the J end by 5 bases, with 18 bases between. CDR3 length: 15 residues. Germline V gene sequence: CDR1 ENHRY, CDR2 SYGVKD. The CDR3 sequence is CAISSSGGMATEAFF. In DNA, the CDR3 is TGTGCCATCAGTTCCAGCGGGGGTATGGCGACTGAAGCTTTCTTT.

V and J are TRBV19 and TRBJ2-5; TRBD2 aligns across 11 bases. CDR1 and CDR2 from the germline V gene are LNHDA and SQIVND (reference sequence). V lost 5 bases and J lost 4; bases outside the gene matches: 6. This CDR3 is built from 15 residues. Here the CDR3 DNA reads TGTGCCAGTAGTGATAGCGGGAGGGAAGGAGAGACCCAGTACTTC. Its translation: CASSDSGREGETQYF.

The chain recombines TRBV5-6 with TRBJ1-2; TRBD1 matches at 7 bases. V trimming: 4 bases; J trimming: 4 bases; junction bases outside the gene matches: 10. The CDR3 has 15 amino acids. The germline V gene has CDR1 SGHDT and CDR2 YYEEEE. The CDR3 DNA is TGTGCCAGCAGCGGGACCGGGACAGCAGGCTATGGCTACACCTTC. Its translation: CASSGTGTAGYGYTF.

The CDR3 nucleotides are TGTGCCTGGAGTGACACAGGGGGCGCAGGAGAAAAACTGTTTTTT. Translation: CAWSDTGGAGEKLFF. The chain carries TRBV30 and TRBJ1-4, with TRBD1 matching 9 bases. This CDR3 region has 15 residues. Germline trimming cut 1 base from V and 8 bases from J; bases unmatched to any gene: 8. Germline CDR1 and CDR2: GTSNPN and SVGIG (reference sequence).

This rearrangement joins TRBV19 to TRBJ2-1; TRBD2 might be the D (6 bases). This CDR3 is 19 amino acids long. V lost 5 bases to trimming and J lost 0 bases, with 23 bases between them. Germline loops: CDR1 LNHDA, CDR2 SQIVND (reference sequence). CDR3 in amino acids: CASSPAGPGLRTSYNEQFF. The CDR3 DNA reads TGTGCCAGTAGTCCCGCCGGCCCGGGACTTAGAACCTCCTACAATGAGCAGTTCTTC.

V and J are TRBV7-9 and TRBJ1-5; 10 nucleotides align to TRBD1. Germline V CDR1 and CDR2: SEHNR, FQNEAQ (reference sequence). Germline trimming cut 4 bases from V and 2 bases from J; bases unmatched to any gene: 8. This CDR3 is built from 17 residues. CDR3 nucleotides: TGTGCCAGCAGCTCGTGGACAGGGGGAGGTCGCAATCAGCCCCAGCATTTT. As protein: CASSSWTGGGRNQPQHF.

The chain uses TRBV13 and TRBJ1-3; TRBD1 is a possible D gene (5 bases). The CDR3 has 20 amino acids. Germline V gene sequence: CDR1 PRHDT, CDR2 FYEKMQ (reference sequence). Between the trimmed V and J ends, which lost 2 bases and 4 bases, there was a span of 27 bases. CDR3 nucleotides: TGTGCCAGCAGCTTACGACCCAAGGTTCAAGCTTACGCAGGGGGAAACACCATATATTTT. As protein: CASSLRPKVQAYAGGNTIYF.

The V and J genes are TRBV5-1 and TRBJ2-2; 7 bases map to TRBD1. V dropped 2 bases and J dropped 1; count of bases not matched to a gene: 5. Germline CDR1 and CDR2: SGHRS and YFSETQ. The CDR3 totals 16 residues. CDR3 loop: CASSFSGTVNTGELFF. The CDR3, as DNA: TGCGCCAGCAGCTTTTCCGGGACAGTGAACACCGGGGAGCTGTTTTTT. Combining the CDR3 with reference TRBV5-1 and TRBJ2-2 gives the whole variable domain KAGVTQTPRYLIKTRGQQVTLSCSPISGHRSVSWYQQTPGQGLQFLFEYFSETQRNKGNFPGRFSGRQFSNSRSEMNVSTLELGDSALYLCASSFSGTVNTGELFFGEGSRLTVL.

The chain employs TRBV5-6 and TRBJ1-2; 8 bases are shared with TRBD1. This CDR3 comprises 12 residues. V shed 0 bases and J 8 bases; nucleotides not matched to a gene: 0. Germline CDR1 SGHDT, CDR2 YYEEEE. CDR3 bases: TGTGCCAGCAGCTTGGGGACAGGGGGCTACACCTTC. This codes for CASSLGTGGYTF.

This chain connects TRBV7-9 to TRBJ2-7; 8 bases are a match to TRBD1. The J segment lost 5 bases and the V segment lost 3 bases, leaving 3 bases of the junction unmatched. Germline loops: CDR1 SEHNR, CDR2 FQNEAQ (reference sequence). There are 13 residues in the CDR3. CDR3 nucleotide sequence: TGTGCCAGCAGCTTGGAGACAGGGGACGAGCAGTACTTC. Translating it yields CASSLETGDEQYF.

This chain uses TRBV10-2 with TRBJ2-7; maybe TRBD2 (5 bases). Trimming took 4 bases from V and 6 from J, leaving 7 bases between them. Per the germline V gene, CDR1 is WSHSY and CDR2 is SAAADI. This CDR3 has 11 residues. The CDR3 sequence is CASSGRLEQYF. The CDR3 DNA reads TGCGCCAGCAGTGGGAGGCTCGAGCAGTACTTC.

CDR3 residues: CASSSGQGRMNTEAFF. Written as DNA, the CDR3 is TGTGCCAGCAGCTCGGGACAGGGGCGAATGAACACTGAAGCTTTCTTT. This rearrangement joins TRBV7-9 to TRBJ1-1; 10 bases line up with TRBD1. The CDR3 is 16 amino acids. The junction had 5 bases not matched to a gene; V was cut back by 4 bases and J by 0 bases. CDR1 is SEHNR, CDR2 FQNEAQ, per germline (reference sequence).

The rearrangement joins TRBV10-3 to TRBJ2-1; 9 bases are a match to TRBD1. In germline, CDR1 is ENHRY, CDR2 SYGVKD. This CDR3 region has 16 residues. V was pared by 4 bases and J by 3 bases, with 7 bases of the junction left unmatched. The CDR3 spells CAISAQGQGLYNEQFF. The CDR3 DNA reads as TGTGCCATCAGTGCCCAGGGACAGGGACTCTACAATGAGCAGTTCTTC.